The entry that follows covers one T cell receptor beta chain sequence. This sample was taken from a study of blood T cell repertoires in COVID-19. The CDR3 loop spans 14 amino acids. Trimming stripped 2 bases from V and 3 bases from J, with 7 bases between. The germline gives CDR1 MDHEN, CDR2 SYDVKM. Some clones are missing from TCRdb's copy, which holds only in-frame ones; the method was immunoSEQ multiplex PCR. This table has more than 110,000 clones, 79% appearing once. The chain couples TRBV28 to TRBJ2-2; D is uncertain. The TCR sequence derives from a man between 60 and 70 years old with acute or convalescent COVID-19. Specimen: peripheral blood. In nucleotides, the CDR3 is TGTGCCAGCAGTTTACACGGTGACACCGGGGAGCTGTTTTTT. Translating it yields CASSLHGDTGELFF.